This paragraph covers one TCR beta chain sequence. Its binding antigen is unknown. Per-base quality was not reported, and no clone a single base away is much larger than it. The data were taken from a study of T cells in Graves' hyperthyroidism and ophthalmopathy (dated by TCRdb to between 2017 and 2020). Notes on the research overall: To identify distinguishing TCR V-J signatures, a discovery cohort of around 100 patients was used, comprising some 45 with Graves' ophthalmopathy and some 60 with stable Graves' hyperthyroidism. Prospective prediction of ophthalmopathy was tested in an independent validation cohort of approximately 19 hyperthyroidism patients and some 17 patients who later progressed to ophthalmopathy. For training and testing, the 100 or so patients in the discovery cohort were randomly divided in a 7:3 ratio. Thyroid tissue and blood T-cell repertoires from over 5 Graves' hyperthyroidism patients were also compared in the study. After sampling, hyperthyroidism patients received methimazole starting at 30 mg daily, and ophthalmopathy patients received high-dose intravenous methylprednisolone. TCR Vbeta CDR3 sequencing of 135 peripheral blood samples (roughly 41 ophthalmopathy, 75 hyperthyroidism and approximately 17 progressor patients) is reported in the paper. Paper-wide results and their limitations: A 13 V-J signature model separated ophthalmopathy from stable hyperthyroidism, with around 90% sensitivity and just under 84% specificity in cross-validation and 80%/75% in testing. During validation, the model predicted progression to ophthalmopathy a median of around 6 months ahead of onset, with almost 71% sensitivity and less than 85% specificity. Most expanded thyroid clonotypes (frequency above 0.001) were also detected in blood, a finding suggesting that blood repertoires may reflect thyroid immune responses. No statistical method was used to set the sample size in advance, and investigators knew the group allocation.

TCR beta CDR3 regions were amplified from RNA transcripts. The TCR CDR3 was subjected to a first round of RT-PCR using the HTBI primer set and the Qiagen OneStep RT-PCR kit. Libraries were constructed in a second round of multiplex PCR, after which size selection and purification were carried out. The libraries were sequenced on an Illumina HiSeq2000 using paired-end 100 bp reads. The authors processed their data as follows. SOAPnuke was used to process the raw data, removing reads that contained adapters or uncalled bases, had a mean Phred below 15, or lacked an exact match to the constant primer or identifier. High-quality paired reads were merged with COPE v1.2.5, and unique nucleotide sequences were defined as clonotypes. MiTCR v1.1 was used to align the clonotypes against IMGT TRBV, TRBD and TRBJ reference segments. Analysis was restricted to V-J combinations with a frequency above 0.0001, which covered about 99% of repertoires. A TCS score was defined as the ratio between F50 (clonal expansion) and ExV (chaos), using BLOSUM62-based TCRdist between CDR3 peptides within each V-J. Welch's t-statistics and random forest reduced roughly 540 V-J features to roughly 13, which were used in a naive Bayes classifier (R e1071). The Morisita-Horn index was used to measure how similar the thyroid and blood repertoires were. TCRdb applied fastp at Q25 and MiXCR to the public reads, then kept only in-frame beta chains. All rows with the same CDR3 protein become a single entry with the most common DNA and genes. The V and J calls follow TCRdb's processing rather than the paper's. Across this sample there are hundreds of thousands of distinct CDR3 sequences, with approximately 42% seen only once. Jointly, the top ten make up less than 8.5% of the sample.

Exclusion was applied to patients with uncontrolled infections, other autoimmune diseases, pregnancy or lactation. Diagnoses relied on clinical symptoms, serum thyroxine and TRAb, thyroid ultrasound and orbital computed tomography. Total RNA was extracted using Trizol reagent, and RNA quality was assessed on an Agilent 2100 Bioanalyzer. The TCR was taken from an adult man with Graves' disease, either hyperthyroidism or ophthalmopathy (not recorded which). What was sequenced was peripheral blood or thyroid tissue (not recorded which).

CDR3 region: CASSWDRAGYEQYF. In nucleotide form, the sequence is TGCGCCAGCAGCTGGGACAGGGCCGGCTACGAGCAGTACTTC. The V and J segments used are TRBV5-1 and TRBJ2-7; 9 bases in between match TRBD1. The germline V gene provides CDR1 SGHRS and CDR2 YFSETQ. The CDR3 goes from the cysteine to the phenylalanine over 14 residues. Of all the DNA, just the CDR3 is kept, 42 bases in frame from base 1. The junction shows trimming of 3 bases on V and 3 bases on J, and the gene matches do not reach 4 bases of it. Full variable domain (CDR3 extended with the reference TRBV5-1 and TRBJ2-7 proteins): KAGVTQTPRYLIKTRGQQVTLSCSPISGHRSVSWYQQTPGQGLQFLFEYFSETQRNKGNFPGRFSGRQFSNSRSEMNVSTLELGDSALYLCASSWDRAGYEQYFGPGTRLTVT.